This entry is about one T cell receptor beta chain. Its target is not known. These data belong to a study of OX40 agonist ivuxolimab in advanced cancers. Study-level findings and limits: Among the lowest peripheral clonal expansion occurred in 0.1-3.0 mg/kg partial responders. Normalized T-cell clonal expansion was also low in a subset of nonresponders.

Trimming cost V 0 bases and J 7 bases, with 9 bases left between them. The CDR3 is 13 amino acids. CDR1 is KGHSH, CDR2 LQKENI, per germline. Assay: immunoSEQ multiplex PCR; the TCRdb copy retains only in-frame clones and omits some. This table has around 67,000 clones, around 90% appearing once. The rearrangement links TRBV18 to TRBJ1-1; D not resolved. This clonotype was sampled from an adult with an advanced solid tumor such as melanoma, head and neck, liver or kidney cancer. The specimen was CD4+ or CD8+ T cells sorted from blood, collected in a trial of the OX40 agonist ivuxolimab. CDR3: CASSPPEAHEAFF. The CDR3 DNA follows: TGTGCCAGCTCACCACCGGAAGCGCATGAAGCTTTCTTT. The whole variable domain, remainder taken from reference TRBV18 and TRBJ1-1, is NAGVMQNPRHLVRRRGQEARLRCSPMKGHSHVYWYRQLPEEGLKFMVYLQKENIIDESGMPKERFSAEFPKEGPSILRIQQVVRGDSAAYFCASSPPEAHEAFFGQGTRLTVV.